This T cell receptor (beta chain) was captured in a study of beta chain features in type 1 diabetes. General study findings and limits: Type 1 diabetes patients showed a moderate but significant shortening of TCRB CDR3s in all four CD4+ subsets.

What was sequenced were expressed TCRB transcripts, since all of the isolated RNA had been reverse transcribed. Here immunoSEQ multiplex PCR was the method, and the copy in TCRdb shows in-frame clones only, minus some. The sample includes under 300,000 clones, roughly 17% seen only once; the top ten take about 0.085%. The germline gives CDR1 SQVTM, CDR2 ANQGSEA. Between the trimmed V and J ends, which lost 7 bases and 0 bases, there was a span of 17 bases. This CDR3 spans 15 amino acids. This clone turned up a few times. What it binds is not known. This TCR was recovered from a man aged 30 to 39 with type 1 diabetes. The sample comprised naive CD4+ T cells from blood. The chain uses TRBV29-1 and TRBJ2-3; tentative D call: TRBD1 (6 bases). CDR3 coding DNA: TGCAGCGGCGATGACTTCAGGGGAAGCACAGATACGCAGTATTTT. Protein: CSGDDFRGSTDTQYF.